This T cell receptor (beta chain) is from a study of T-cell memory formation after mild COVID-19. CDR3 size: 15 residues. The germline V gene has CDR1 SGHVS and CDR2 FQNEAQ. Trimming shortened V by 1 base and J by 2 bases, and 11 bases separated the two germline ends. This clonotype has just a few counts. In TCRdb, the 5' RACE reads were re-called with MiXCR into one record per CDR3 protein. The sample includes about 560,000 distinct CDR3 sequences, around 15% seen only once; the top ten take roughly 7.8%. J is TRBJ2-5 and V is TRBV7-8; D not certain. The sample taken for sequencing was PBMCs or a T cell subset sorted from them (not recorded which). The sequence came from an adult woman who had mild COVID-19 (a few samples of this study predate the infection). Cell type and time point are not known. DNA of the CDR3: TGTGCCAGCAGCTTAGAAGCAGGTGGTCAAGAGACCCAGTACTTC. This sequence encodes CASSLEAGGQETQYF.